This TCR beta chain was captured by sequencing in a study of blood T cell repertoires in COVID-19. Study-level background: COVID-19 samples, acute and convalescent, were from the United States, Italy and Spain. Sources were T cells, B-cell-depleted T cells, or PBMCs; the material itself was cDNA or gDNA.

Germline V gene sequence: CDR1 SQVTM, CDR2 ANQGSEA. With V trimmed by 3 bases and J by 7 bases, 6 bases remained unmatched. The CDR3 runs to 13 residues. In the original workflow: Researchers report that nucleated cell counts were estimated from reference gene primer amplification. Data came from immunoSEQ multiplex PCR; TCRdb stores just in-frame clones and leaves some out. The V and J calls and clone size come from that table; D and trimming were worked out from the DNA. The sample consists of just over 80,000 clones, roughly four fifths of them appearing once. The sample was peripheral blood. This receptor was obtained from a woman older than 75 with active or convalescent COVID-19. This chain connects TRBV29-1 to TRBJ2-4; 7 bases map to TRBD1. Written as DNA, the CDR3 is TGCAGCGTTGAGGGACAGTTGGAGAACATTCAGTACTTC. It specifies CSVEGQLENIQYF.